The 24 T cell receptor beta chains reported below all come from one sample, sequenced in a study of beta chain features in type 1 diabetes. Since all of the isolated RNA was reverse transcribed, expressed TCRB transcripts were what got sequenced. This table comes from immunoSEQ multiplex PCR, and its TCRdb copy is limited to in-frame clones, with some not included. This sample has 860,000 or so clones, with under 20% found just once. Sequencing was performed on naive CD4+ T cells from blood. These receptors were collected from a woman between 18 and 29 years old in good health.

The chain combines TRBV27 with TRBJ2-3; 7 bases are shared with TRBD2. Germline CDR1 and CDR2: MNHEY and SMNVEV (reference sequence). J lost 0 bases, V lost 5 bases, and 5 bases had no gene match. This CDR3 has 15 amino acids. The chain's CDR3 is CASSVTGRSTDTQYF. Here the CDR3 DNA reads TGTGCCAGCAGTGTAACCGGGAGGAGCACAGATACGCAGTATTTT.

This clone was detected a few times. The chain links TRBV1 to TRBJ2-5; TRBD2 was called by the table and not checked on the DNA. TRBV1 is classified as a pseudogene. The CDR3 has 18 residues. The CDR3, as DNA: TGCACCAGCAGCCACGGAGTCACTCGAGTGCTAGCGGGAGAGACCCAGTACTTC. Its protein product is CTSSHGVTRVLAGETQYF.

The chain carries TRBV2 and TRBJ2-7; 7 nucleotides align to TRBD2. The CDR3 spans 12 residues. V dropped 6 bases and J dropped 6; count of bases not matched to a gene: 5. Germline lookup yields CDR1 SNHLY and CDR2 FYNNEI. CDR3 in amino acids: CASRRESFEQYF. CDR3 DNA sequence: TGTGCCAGCAGGCGGGAGTCTTTCGAGCAGTACTTC. The full variable domain, with the rest looked up from reference TRBV2 and TRBJ2-7, is EPEVTQTPSHQVTQMGQEVILRCVPISNHLYFYWYRQILGQKVEFLVSFYNNEISEKSEIFDDQFSVERPDGSNFTLKIRSTKLEDSAMYFCASRRESFEQYFGPGTRLTVT.

The V gene is TRBV25-1, the J gene TRBJ1-2, with unresolved D. Germline V gene data show CDR1 as MGHDK and CDR2 as SYGVNS. Trimming took off 0 bases at V and 6 bases at J, with 14 bases between the two ends. The CDR3 runs 15 residues. CDR3 amino acids: CASSEYPAGADGYTF. The CDR3 DNA follows: TGTGCCAGCAGTGAATATCCCGCAGGAGCGGATGGCTACACCTTC.

Regarding this clone: The sample has other DNA sequences that encode this CDR3 too. The chain links TRBV28 to TRBJ1-2, with D hard to call. Trimming pared 4 bases from V and 4 bases from J, leaving 7 bases between. Germline CDR1 and CDR2: MDHEN and SYDVKM. CDR3 length equals 12 residues. The CDR3 sequence is CASSSRTYGYTF. As DNA, the CDR3 is TGTGCCAGCAGTTCCCGCACCTATGGCTACACCTTC.

This clone has just a few counts. V and J are TRBV5-1 and TRBJ2-3; 9 nucleotides match TRBD2. The germline gives CDR1 SGHRS, CDR2 YFSETQ. V lost 3 bases and J lost 4; bases outside the gene matches: 9. CDR3 length equals 16 residues. In DNA form, the CDR3 reads TGCGCCAGCAGCTCGTTAGCGGGAGAGGTTGCAGATACGCAGTATTTT. It is translated as CASSSLAGEVADTQYF. Full variable domain (remainder filled in from reference TRBV5-1 and TRBJ2-3): KAGVTQTPRYLIKTRGQQVTLSCSPISGHRSVSWYQQTPGQGLQFLFEYFSETQRNKGNFPGRFSGRQFSNSRSEMNVSTLELGDSALYLCASSSLAGEVADTQYFGPGTRLTVL.

A note on this clone: Within the sample, other DNA sequences also encode this same CDR3. V usage is TRBV7-2 and J usage is TRBJ2-7; D gene unclear. V was clipped by 3 bases and J by 1 base, with 4 bases between them. The CDR3 consists of 12 residues. CDR1 and CDR2 (germline): SGHTA, FQGNSA. Written as DNA, the CDR3 is TGTGCCAGCAGCTTTTCTTCCTACGAGCAGTACTTC. It translates to CASSFSSYEQYF.

The rearrangement links TRBV7-8 to TRBJ1-1, with D tentatively TRBD1 (5 bases). This CDR3 region has 18 residues. Germline CDR1 and CDR2: SGHVS and FQNEAQ. V lost 5 bases to trimming and J lost 0 bases, with 22 bases between them. The CDR3 protein is CASSPSPRVRGLNTEAFF. CDR3 nucleotide sequence: TGTGCCAGCAGCCCCAGCCCCAGGGTTAGAGGGTTGAACACTGAAGCTTTCTTT.

As DNA, the CDR3 is TGTGCCAGCAGCGGAGGCTGGGGAACCACAGATACGCAGTATTTT. Its protein is CASSGGWGTTDTQYF. The gene calls are TRBV9 and TRBJ2-3; D is undetermined. This CDR3 contains 15 residues. With 3 bases removed from V and 2 bases from J, the gap between germline ends came to 13 bases. Germline CDR1 SGDLS, CDR2 YYNGEE. The full variable domain, in which reference TRBV9 and TRBJ2-3 provide the parts outside the CDR3, is DSGVTQTPKHLITATGQRVTLRCSPRSGDLSVYWYQQSLDQGLQFLIQYYNGEERAKGNILERFSAQQFPDLHSELNLSSLELGDSALYFCASSGGWGTTDTQYFGPGTRLTVL.

The sample holds many counts of this clone. The CDR3 nucleotides are TGTGCCAGCAGCTCCACAGCGGGAGCCTGGTCTAATGAGCAGTTCTTC. Translating gives CASSSTAGAWSNEQFF. The J gene is TRBJ2-1, the V gene TRBV14, with 8 bases identical to TRBD2. CDR1 and CDR2 from the germline V gene are SGHDN and FVKESK. The CDR3 consists of 16 residues. Trimming cost V 5 bases and J 7 bases; bases outside gene matches: 13.

In this sample, this clone turned up a few times. Here the CDR3 DNA reads TGTGCCAGTAGTATAGATCCCAAGGCAGCGGGAGGCAATGAGCAGTTCTTC. It yields the protein CASSIDPKAAGGNEQFF. The genes are TRBV19 and TRBJ2-1, with TRBD2 identical over 9 bases. The length of the CDR3 is 17 residues. Germline V CDR1 and CDR2: LNHDA, SQIVND (reference sequence). Trimming took 0 bases from V and 6 from J; bases not matched to a gene: 9.

The rearrangement joins TRBV5-1 to TRBJ2-2; D possibly corresponds to TRBD1 (6 bases). Germline V CDR1 and CDR2: SGHRS, YFSETQ. The V gene lost 4 bases and the J gene lost 0 bases, with 10 bases spanning the gap. The CDR3 runs to 15 residues. CDR3 sequence reads: CASSGTGSNTGELFF. DNA for the CDR3: TGCGCCAGCAGCGGAACAGGGTCGAACACCGGGGAGCTGTTTTTT. Supplemented by reference TRBV5-1 and TRBJ2-2, the full variable domain reads KAGVTQTPRYLIKTRGQQVTLSCSPISGHRSVSWYQQTPGQGLQFLFEYFSETQRNKGNFPGRFSGRQFSNSRSEMNVSTLELGDSALYLCASSGTGSNTGELFFGEGSRLTVL.

The V call is TRBV6-1, the J call TRBJ2-5; possibly TRBD1 or TRBD2 for D (5 bases each). V shed 6 bases and J shed 5 bases, with 19 bases lying between them. The CDR3 totals 15 residues. Germline V gene data show CDR1 as MNHNS and CDR2 as SASEGT. CDR3 nucleotide sequence: TGTGCCAGCAGGCCGGGACGGAGAATCCTCGAGACCCAGTACTTC. This translates into CASRPGRRILETQYF.

This chain links TRBV6-1 with TRBJ2-7; D is ambiguous. Trimming took off 3 bases at V and 6 bases at J, with 18 bases between the two ends. The length of the CDR3 is 15 residues. Germline loops: CDR1 MNHNS, CDR2 SASEGT. The CDR3 sequence: CASSELWRTLGEQYF. In DNA form, the CDR3 reads TGTGCCAGCAGTGAGCTTTGGCGCACCCTTGGCGAGCAGTACTTC.

V gene TRBV6-1 combines with J gene TRBJ2-7; D is ambiguous. Trimming stripped 4 bases from V and 3 bases from J, with 7 bases between. Per germline, CDR1 MNHNS and CDR2 SASEGT. This CDR3 spans 12 amino acids. The CDR3 loop is CASSGVGYEQYF. The CDR3 bases are TGTGCCAGCAGTGGGGTAGGCTACGAGCAGTACTTC.

The CDR3 protein is CASSSPGLAPNTGELFF. CDR3 in DNA: TGTGCCAGCAGCTCCCCTGGACTAGCGCCGAACACCGGGGAGCTGTTTTTT. This chain uses TRBV5-4 with TRBJ2-2; 9 bases are a match to TRBD2. This CDR3 contains 17 residues. CDR1 and CDR2 (germline): SGHNT, YYREEE (reference sequence). J gave up 0 bases and V 3 bases, and 6 bases lay outside the gene matches.

This clone has only a few counts. The chain employs TRBV5-6 and TRBJ2-3; D unresolved. The germline CDR1 and CDR2 sequences are SGHDT and YYEEEE. Between the trimmed V and J ends, which lost 4 bases and 0 bases, there was a span of 12 bases. This CDR3 contains 15 residues. The DNA of the CDR3 is TGTGCCAGCAGCAACCCGACAAGAAGCACAGATACGCAGTATTTT. This gives the protein CASSNPTRSTDTQYF.

The genes are TRBV19 and TRBJ2-1, with 9 bases matching TRBD2. CDR1 and CDR2 (germline): LNHDA, SQIVND (reference sequence). The CDR3 totals 15 residues. With V trimmed by 3 bases and J by 9 bases, 9 bases remained unmatched. DNA of the CDR3: TGTGCCAGTAGTATGTTGGCGGGAGGGAATGGTGAGCAGTTCTTC. It yields the protein CASSMLAGGNGEQFF.

The chain carries TRBV9 and TRBJ2-7, with D possibly TRBD2 on 6 matching bases. Per germline, CDR1 SGDLS and CDR2 YYNGEE. The V end was cut by 4 bases, the J end by 0 bases, with 14 bases between. This CDR3 is built from 15 residues. CDR3 loop: CASSPHLAVSYEQYF. Here the CDR3 DNA reads TGTGCCAGCAGCCCACACTTAGCGGTCTCCTACGAGCAGTACTTC.

The rearrangement links TRBV5-4 to TRBJ2-3, with TRBD1 matching 10 bases. The junction had 3 bases not matched to a gene; V was cut back by 2 bases and J by 3 bases. CDR3 length equals 15 residues. In germline, CDR1 is SGHNT, CDR2 YYREEE (reference sequence). CDR3: CASSFRQGATDTQYF. CDR3 nucleotide sequence: TGTGCCAGCAGCTTTAGACAGGGGGCAACAGATACGCAGTATTTT.

This clone has only a few counts. The chain couples TRBV7-2 to TRBJ2-6; D unclear. Trimming stripped 7 bases from V and 7 bases from J, with 11 bases between. The germline CDR1 and CDR2 sequences are SGHTA and FQGNSA. The CDR3 spans 13 residues. This CDR3 is CASKAISANVLTF. The CDR3, as DNA: TGTGCCAGCAAGGCCATAAGTGCCAACGTCCTGACTTTC. The whole variable domain, remainder taken from reference TRBV7-2 and TRBJ2-6, is GAGVSQSPSNKVTEKGKDVELRCDPISGHTALYWYRQSLGQGLEFLIYFQGNSAPDKSGLPSDRFSAERTGGSVSTLTIQRTQQEDSAVYLCASKAISANVLTFGAGSRLTVL.

This clone was detected only a few times. The chain joins TRBV5-1 to TRBJ2-1, with TRBD2 identical over 9 bases. Germline values: CDR1 SGHRS, CDR2 YFSETQ. V lost 4 bases and J lost 9; bases outside the gene matches: 17. The CDR3 has 17 amino acids. Here the CDR3 DNA reads TGCGCCAGCAGCCCTTTGGGGACTAGCCGGATTTTGGGTGAGCAGTTCTTC. Its translation: CASSPLGTSRILGEQFF. The full variable domain, its missing parts supplied by reference TRBV5-1 and TRBJ2-1, is KAGVTQTPRYLIKTRGQQVTLSCSPISGHRSVSWYQQTPGQGLQFLFEYFSETQRNKGNFPGRFSGRQFSNSRSEMNVSTLELGDSALYLCASSPLGTSRILGEQFFGPGTRLTVL.

This clone came up a few times. V gene TRBV7-9 combines with J gene TRBJ2-5; 8 bases align to TRBD2. V shed 0 bases, J shed 5 bases, and the junction held 5 bases outside the gene matches. The CDR3 has 15 residues. CDR1 and CDR2 from the germline V gene are SEHNR and FQNEAQ (reference sequence). The CDR3 reads CASSLAGLAGETQYF. In nucleotides, the CDR3 is TGTGCCAGCAGCTTAGCCGGACTAGCCGGGGAGACCCAGTACTTC.

This chain joins TRBV11-2 and TRBJ2-3, with 8 bases that match TRBD2. The CDR3 contains 15 residues. Looked up from germline, CDR1 is SGHAT and CDR2 is FQNNGV. Germline trimming cut 5 bases from V and 6 bases from J; bases unmatched to any gene: 10. The CDR3 DNA reads TGTGCCAGCAGCCGAAGCGGGAGTGGAGCGGATACGCAGTATTTT. It specifies CASSRSGSGADTQYF.